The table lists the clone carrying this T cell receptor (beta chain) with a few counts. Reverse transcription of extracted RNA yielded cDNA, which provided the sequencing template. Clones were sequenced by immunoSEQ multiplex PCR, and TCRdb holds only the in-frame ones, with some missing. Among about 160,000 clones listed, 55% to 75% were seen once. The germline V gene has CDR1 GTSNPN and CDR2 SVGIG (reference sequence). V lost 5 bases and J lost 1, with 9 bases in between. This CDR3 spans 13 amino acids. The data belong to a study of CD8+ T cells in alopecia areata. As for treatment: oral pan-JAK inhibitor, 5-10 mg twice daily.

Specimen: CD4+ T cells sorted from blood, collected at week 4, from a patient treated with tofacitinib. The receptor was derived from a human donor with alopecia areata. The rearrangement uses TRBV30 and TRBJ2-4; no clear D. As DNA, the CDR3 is TGTGCCTGGGCCTCGACGGCCAAAAACATTCAGTACTTC. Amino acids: CAWASTAKNIQYF.